This T cell receptor beta chain derives from a study of cytomegalovirus exposure and HLA in healthy donors. Study observations and caveats: Presence/absence results assume similar sequencing depth per donor, which may not hold. The study had only CMV serostatus as immune exposure information. Later on, an analysis showed TCR association rates differing by HLA locus, with DRB1 the most and HLA-C the fewest.

The CDR3 is made up of 15 amino acids. CDR1 is LGHNA, CDR2 YNFKEQ, per germline. Trimming at V came to 1 base and at J to 2 bases, leaving 2 bases not matched to a gene. PCR amplification relied on 60 Vbeta primers (plus 13 Jbeta primers). The table came from immunoSEQ multiplex PCR; TCRdb's copy has only in-frame clones and leaves some out. The repertoire includes roughly 100,000 clones, 65% to 75% of them detected once, and approximately 2% sits in the top ten. This clone was seen a single time. As yet, its antigen is unknown. Unrecorded immune exposure was likely among donors, who were nominally healthy when sampled.

The sequencing sample was made of PBMCs. This receptor was identified in a woman aged 40 to 50 in good health and CMV-seronegative. The J gene is TRBJ2-5, the V gene TRBV4-2; 9 nucleotides agree with TRBD2. The CDR3 loop reads CASSQVLAGQETQYF. CDR3 DNA sequence: TGTGCCAGCAGCCAAGTTCTAGCGGGGCAAGAGACCCAGTACTTC.